The 10 T cell receptor beta chains given below trace back to one sample, sequenced in a study of blood T cell repertoires in COVID-19. The table came from immunoSEQ multiplex PCR; TCRdb's copy has only in-frame clones and leaves some out. Of under 300,000 clones in the sample, roughly 89% were seen once. Sequenced material: peripheral blood. All receptors come from a woman between 40 and 55 years old who had recovered from COVID-19.

V usage is TRBV10-1 and J usage is TRBJ2-1; 8 bases line up with TRBD2. The V and J ends lost 2 bases and 9 bases, in that order; junction bases with no gene match: 12. This CDR3 has 16 amino acids. Germline assignment: CDR1 WNHNN and CDR2 SYGVQD (reference sequence). CDR3 amino acids: CASSEIGTSKDGEQFF. The CDR3 region has the DNA TGCGCCAGCAGTGAGATCGGGACTAGTAAGGACGGTGAGCAGTTCTTC.

This clone has just a few counts. The chain is built from TRBV27 and TRBJ2-5; D ambiguous. The V end was cut by 2 bases, the J end by 1 base, with 8 bases between. The CDR3 is made up of 14 amino acids. Germline V lookup: CDR1 MNHEY, CDR2 SMNVEV (reference sequence). The CDR3 DNA reads as TGTGCCAGCAGTTTAAAGATGGCCCAAGAGACCCAGTACTTC. Its translation: CASSLKMAQETQYF.

This clone came up once. V usage is TRBV4-3 and J usage is TRBJ2-2; 8 nucleotides line up with TRBD1. This CDR3 has 15 amino acids. Per germline, CDR1 LGHNA and CDR2 YSLEER. After removal of 1 base from V and 3 bases from J, the junction contained 1 base not matched to a gene. The DNA for the CDR3 is TGCGCCAGCAGCCAAGGGACAGGGCACACCGGGGAGCTGTTTTTT. The encoded protein is CASSQGTGHTGELFF.

This chain links TRBV7-9 with TRBJ1-5, with D maybe TRBD1 (5 bases). The V gene lost 1 base and the J gene lost 4 bases, with 14 bases spanning the gap. CDR3 length: 16 amino acids. Germline V gene data show CDR1 as SEHNR and CDR2 as FQNEAQ (reference sequence). DNA for the CDR3: TGTGCCAGCAGCTTAGGAGAGGACACCAATAATCAGCCCCAGCATTTT. It encodes CASSLGEDTNNQPQHF.

The chain uses TRBV6-2 or TRBV6-3 and TRBJ2-7; TRBD1 matches 8 bases. Germline CDR1 is MNHEY and CDR2 is SVGEGT. The CDR3 is 14 amino acids. After removal of 5 bases from V and 4 bases from J, the junction contained 7 bases not matched to a gene. The DNA of the CDR3 is TGTGCCAGCAGTGTTTCAGGGGGCTCGTACGAGCAGTACGTC. Translated, it gives CASSVSGGSYEQYV.

V usage is TRBV5-1 and J usage is TRBJ1-1, with D hard to call. From germline, CDR1 is SGHRS and CDR2 YFSETQ. Trimming stripped 0 bases from V and 8 bases from J, with 11 bases between. This CDR3 comprises 13 residues. Here the CDR3 reads CASSLGGSSEAFF. The CDR3 nucleotides are TGCGCCAGCAGCTTGGGAGGGAGTAGCGAAGCTTTCTTT. The full variable domain, in which reference TRBV5-1 and TRBJ1-1 provide the parts outside the CDR3, is KAGVTQTPRYLIKTRGQQVTLSCSPISGHRSVSWYQQTPGQGLQFLFEYFSETQRNKGNFPGRFSGRQFSNSRSEMNVSTLELGDSALYLCASSLGGSSEAFFGQGTRLTVV.

The rearrangement links TRBV19 to TRBJ2-2, with 8 bases aligning to TRBD1. From germline, CDR1 is LNHDA and CDR2 SQIVND (reference sequence). The junction had 3 bases not matched to a gene; V was cut back by 0 bases and J by 6 bases. The length of the CDR3 is 15 residues. CDR3 bases: TGTGCCAGTAGTATAGAGGACAGGGCCCCCGGGGAGCTGTTTTTT. Protein: CASSIEDRAPGELFF. Together with reference TRBV19 and TRBJ2-2, the CDR3 gives the full variable domain: DGGITQSPKYLFRKEGQNVTLSCEQNLNHDAMYWYRQDPGQGLRLIYYSQIVNDFQKGDIAEGYSVSREKKESFPLTVTSAQKNPTAFYLCASSIEDRAPGELFFGEGSRLTVL.

This CDR3 is CSASDFAGGLGTDTQYF. In DNA, the CDR3 is TGCAGTGCTAGTGATTTTGCGGGGGGTTTGGGCACAGATACGCAGTATTTT. The genes are TRBV20-1 and TRBJ2-3; 8 positions match TRBD2. The V and J ends lost 3 bases and 1 base, in that order; junction bases with no gene match: 12. Germline CDR1 reads DFQATT; CDR2 reads SNEGSKA (reference sequence). The CDR3 runs to 17 residues.

V is TRBV27 and J is TRBJ2-5, with D possibly being TRBD1 (6 bases). The CDR3 has 13 residues. The V gene lost 6 bases and the J gene lost 4 bases, with 12 bases spanning the gap. Germline V gene lookup returns CDR1 MNHEY and CDR2 SMNVEV (reference sequence). The CDR3 is CASRKQGTETQYF. CDR3 coding DNA: TGTGCCAGCAGGAAACAGGGAACAGAGACCCAGTACTTC.

V and J are TRBV5-4 and TRBJ2-2; a weak D match, TRBD2 (5 bases). The CDR3 is 16 residues long. V lost 2 bases and J 4 bases, leaving 15 bases between the germline ends. Per the germline V gene, CDR1 is SGHNT and CDR2 is YYREEE (reference sequence). CDR3 in amino acids: CASSLIPPRGTGELFF. CDR3 nucleotide sequence: TGTGCCAGCAGCTTAATCCCCCCCCGGGGCACCGGGGAGCTGTTTTTT. The full variable domain, its missing parts supplied by reference TRBV5-4 and TRBJ2-2, is ETGVTQSPTHLIKTRGQQVTLRCSSQSGHNTVSWYQQALGQGPQFIFQYYREEENGRGNFPPRFSGLQFPNYSSELNVNALELDDSALYLCASSLIPPRGTGELFFGEGSRLTVL.